These 28 T cell receptor beta chains were all obtained from the same sample, sequenced in a study of blood T cell repertoires in COVID-19. The data were produced by immunoSEQ multiplex PCR, yet TCRdb's version contains in-frame clones alone and is incomplete. The table includes roughly 440,000 clones, about nine tenths detected once. Sequenced: peripheral blood. The receptors were sampled from a woman aged 45-65 years with COVID-19, enrolled during active disease.

The rearrangement joins TRBV6-5 to TRBJ2-5, with 12 bases matching TRBD2. The ends lost 5 bases at V and 6 bases at J; junction bases unmatched: 7. The CDR3 has 15 amino acids. The germline CDR1 and CDR2 sequences are MNHEY and SVGAGI. The chain's CDR3 is CASSTPSGGEQTQYF. The CDR3 DNA follows: TGTGCCAGCAGTACCCCTAGCGGGGGGGAACAGACCCAGTACTTC.

The V gene is TRBV6-5, the J gene TRBJ2-3; 8 positions match TRBD1. The V gene end was trimmed by 5 bases and the J gene end by 0 bases; junction bases not matched to a gene: 1. The CDR3 is 14 amino acids. Looked up from germline, CDR1 is MNHEY and CDR2 is SVGAGI. This CDR3 is CASSTGGSTDTQYF. DNA of the CDR3: TGTGCCAGCAGTACAGGGGGTAGCACAGATACGCAGTATTTT.

This clone was recorded a few times. This sequence joins TRBV5-1 and TRBJ1-2, with D possibly being TRBD1 (6 bases). The CDR3 covers 14 residues. V gave up 0 bases and J gave up 9 bases, with 15 bases separating them. Per germline, CDR1 SGHRS and CDR2 YFSETQ. The CDR3 is CASSLAQARGSYTF. The CDR3 nucleotides are TGCGCCAGCAGCTTGGCCCAGGCAAGGGGGAGCTACACCTTC.

V gene TRBV13 combines with J gene TRBJ2-7; 8 nucleotides agree with TRBD2. The length of the CDR3 is 15 residues. Trimming cost V 5 bases and J 2 bases; bases outside gene matches: 8. CDR1 and CDR2 (germline): PRHDT, FYEKMQ (reference sequence). CDR3 sequence (DNA): TGTGCCAGCAGCCCCCGGGGGGGAGAACCCTACGAGCAGTACTTC. This encodes CASSPRGGEPYEQYF.

The DNA for the CDR3 is TGTGCCAGCAGTTTGCCTAGACAGGGCCCGAACACCGGGGAGCTGTTTTTT. It translates to CASSLPRQGPNTGELFF. The chain combines TRBV28 with TRBJ2-2, with 7 bases fitting TRBD1. V trimming: 3 bases; J trimming: 0 bases; junction bases outside the gene matches: 7. Germline V lookup: CDR1 MDHEN, CDR2 SYDVKM. The length of the CDR3 is 17 residues.

CDR3 sequence: CASSSTRDTNSYGYTF. The CDR3 bases are TGTGCCAGCAGCTCCACCCGGGACACTAATAGCTATGGCTACACCTTC. This chain links TRBV7-9 with TRBJ1-2; possibly TRBD1 for D (6 bases). Germline CDR1 is SEHNR and CDR2 is FQNEAQ (reference sequence). The CDR3 is 16 residues long. Trimming stripped 4 bases from V and 4 bases from J, with 19 bases between.

The rearrangement uses TRBV2 and TRBJ1-2; tentatively, D is TRBD1 (5 bases). The germline gives CDR1 SNHLY, CDR2 FYNNEI. CDR3 length equals 14 residues. The ends were cut back, 4 bases at V and 6 bases at J, with 15 bases in the middle. The DNA for the CDR3 is TGTGCCAGCAGTGGACCAATAGAAGGGGATGGCTACACCTTC. Amino acids: CASSGPIEGDGYTF.

V is TRBV25-1 and J is TRBJ1-5; D may be TRBD1 (5 bases). V lost 3 bases and J lost 4, with 10 bases in between. The CDR3 contains 14 residues. From germline, CDR1 is MGHDK and CDR2 SYGVNS. The CDR3 region has the DNA TGTGCCAGCAGTGATCCCGACAGAAATCAGCCCCAGCATTTT. This codes for CASSDPDRNQPQHF.

This chain connects TRBV28 to TRBJ2-7, with no clear D. Trimming cost V 8 bases and J 2 bases, with 10 bases left between them. This CDR3 has 12 residues. Germline CDR1 reads MDHEN; CDR2 reads SYDVKM. The CDR3, as DNA: TGTGCCAGCTGCCTACCCCCCTACGAGCAGTACTTC. This codes for CASCLPPYEQYF.

CDR3 loop: CASSRTGSGNTIYF. The CDR3 bases are TGTGCCAGCAGCCGGACAGGGAGTGGAAACACCATATATTTT. The chain joins TRBV6-2 or TRBV6-3 to TRBJ1-3; 8 bases fit TRBD1. Germline CDR1 MNHEY, CDR2 SVGEGT. V shed 6 bases and J 3 bases; nucleotides not matched to a gene: 4. The CDR3 runs 14 residues.

The chain couples TRBV27 to TRBJ1-5; a possible D gene is TRBD1 (6 bases). The CDR3 is 15 residues long. The germline gives CDR1 MNHEY, CDR2 SMNVEV (reference sequence). V was clipped by 5 bases and J by 3 bases, with 14 bases between them. CDR3 sequence: CASSPLQGINQPQHF. In DNA, the CDR3 is TGTGCCAGCAGTCCCCTACAGGGTATCAATCAGCCCCAGCATTTT.

Remarks on this clone: This same CDR3 is encoded by further DNA sequences in the sample. The V call is TRBV30, the J call TRBJ1-2, with TRBD1 as a possible D gene (5 bases). CDR3 size: 13 residues. Germline assignment: CDR1 GTSNPN and CDR2 SVGIG (reference sequence). The V end was cut by 0 bases, the J end by 8 bases, with 13 bases between. The CDR3 loop is CAWSVRQGGGYTF. The DNA for the CDR3 is TGTGCCTGGAGTGTACGCCAGGGTGGCGGCTACACCTTC.

The V gene is TRBV9, the J gene TRBJ2-1, with TRBD2 as a possible D gene (5 bases). The CDR3 is 15 amino acids. The V gene's germline CDR1 is SGDLS and CDR2 YYNGEE. V lost 2 bases to trimming and J lost 5 bases, with 14 bases between them. CDR3 amino acids: CASSVGSQRHNEQFF. CDR3 in DNA: TGTGCCAGCAGCGTGGGCTCACAGCGGCACAATGAGCAGTTCTTC. Using reference TRBV9 and TRBJ2-1 for the parts outside the CDR3, the full variable domain is DSGVTQTPKHLITATGQRVTLRCSPRSGDLSVYWYQQSLDQGLQFLIQYYNGEERAKGNILERFSAQQFPDLHSELNLSSLELGDSALYFCASSVGSQRHNEQFFGPGTRLTVL.

The genes are TRBV11-3 and TRBJ2-2, with 11 positions matching TRBD2. The CDR3 extends over 15 amino acids. Germline loops: CDR1 SGHNT, CDR2 YENEEA. The J segment lost 5 bases and the V segment lost 4 bases, leaving 3 bases of the junction unmatched. CDR3 nucleotides: TGTGCCAGCAGCTCATCTAGCGGGAGGACCGGGGAGCTGTTTTTT. Translating gives CASSSSSGRTGELFF.

The V call is TRBV27, the J call TRBJ2-2, with TRBD2 identical over 7 bases. The ends lost 4 bases at V and 2 bases at J; junction bases unmatched: 4. The CDR3 loop spans 15 amino acids. Germline values: CDR1 MNHEY, CDR2 SMNVEV (reference sequence). CDR3 protein: CASSWRGTNTGELFF. The DNA for the CDR3 is TGTGCCAGCAGTTGGCGGGGGACCAACACCGGGGAGCTGTTTTTT.

This chain uses TRBV5-5 with TRBJ1-4; D uncertain. V lost 1 base, J lost 0 bases, and 4 bases lay in between. The CDR3 is made up of 14 amino acids. Germline values: CDR1 SGHKS, CDR2 YYEKEE (reference sequence). The CDR3 loop reads CASSLRATNEKLFF. As DNA, the CDR3 is TGTGCCAGCAGCTTGCGAGCAACTAATGAAAAACTGTTTTTT.

The gene calls are TRBV5-6 and TRBJ1-3, with D possibly TRBD1 on 5 matching bases. Germline assignment: CDR1 SGHDT and CDR2 YYEEEE. V lost 0 bases, J lost 4 bases, and 14 bases lay in between. There are 16 residues in the CDR3. CDR3 nucleotides: TGTGCCAGCAGCTTGGTCGGCGGGACGGTAGGAAACACCATATATTTT. Translation: CASSLVGGTVGNTIYF.

The gene calls are TRBV2 and TRBJ1-3; a weak D match, TRBD1 (5 bases). This CDR3 spans 14 amino acids. The V end lost 4 bases, the J end lost 5 bases, and 12 bases lay between the germline ends. Germline V gene data show CDR1 as SNHLY and CDR2 as FYNNEI. The CDR3 sequence: CASSVKGQRNTIYF. Written as DNA, the CDR3 is TGTGCCAGCAGTGTAAAGGGGCAAAGAAACACCATATATTTT.

The chain uses TRBV7-2 and TRBJ2-7, with D perhaps TRBD2 (6 bases). The V end was cut by 5 bases, the J end by 2 bases, with 13 bases between. The CDR3 extends over 14 amino acids. CDR1 and CDR2 (germline): SGHTA, FQGNSA. CDR3 loop: CASSPRRGPYEQYF. CDR3 nucleotide sequence: TGTGCCAGCAGCCCCCGGCGGGGACCCTACGAGCAGTACTTC.

The V gene is TRBV3-1 (or the pseudogene TRBV3-2), the J gene TRBJ1-2; 9 bases are shared with TRBD1. The CDR3 runs 14 residues. The germline V gene encodes CDR1 LGHDT and CDR2 YNNKEL (reference sequence). Losses at the gene ends were 6 bases for V and 8 bases for J; bases not matched to a gene: 10. CDR3 protein: CASRDRGLKGGYTF. In nucleotides, the CDR3 is TGTGCCAGCAGGGACAGGGGCCTCAAAGGGGGCTACACCTTC.

The chain uses TRBV2 and TRBJ2-7, with a possible D match to TRBD2 (5 bases). The CDR3 runs to 12 residues. Looked up from germline, CDR1 is SNHLY and CDR2 is FYNNEI. Trimming cost V 6 bases and J 4 bases, with 10 bases left between them. DNA for the CDR3: TGTGCCAGCAGAAAGGGCGGGTACGAGCAGTACTTC. Its translation: CASRKGGYEQYF. Full variable domain (rest looked up from reference TRBV2 and TRBJ2-7): EPEVTQTPSHQVTQMGQEVILRCVPISNHLYFYWYRQILGQKVEFLVSFYNNEISEKSEIFDDQFSVERPDGSNFTLKIRSTKLEDSAMYFCASRKGGYEQYFGPGTRLTVT.

The rearrangement links TRBV2 to TRBJ1-2; D possibly corresponds to TRBD1 (6 bases). V dropped 8 bases and J dropped 7 bases, with 17 bases sitting between them. CDR3 size: 13 residues. Germline lookup yields CDR1 SNHLY and CDR2 FYNNEI. The CDR3 loop is CASRRGLAGGYTF. CDR3 bases: TGTGCCAGCCGGCGGGGGCTAGCGGGTGGCTACACCTTC.

The rearrangement uses TRBV6-5 and TRBJ1-1, with a weak D call TRBD1 (6 bases). Germline V gene data show CDR1 as MNHEY and CDR2 as SVGAGI. This CDR3 is 15 amino acids long. The V end lost 7 bases, the J end lost 4 bases, and 19 bases lay between the germline ends. The CDR3 bases are TGTGCCAGCACTATTTGGGCAGGGGTGAGCACTGAAGCTTTCTTT. Residues: CASTIWAGVSTEAFF.

The chain is built from TRBV4-2 and TRBJ2-7, with D unresolved. There are 13 residues in the CDR3. Trimming removed 1 base from V and 6 bases from J, with 10 bases in between. Germline V lookup: CDR1 LGHNA, CDR2 YNFKEQ. CDR3 nucleotides: TGTGCCAGCAGCCAAGTATCTAGTCCCGAGCAGTACTTC. Residues: CASSQVSSPEQYF.

The CDR3 spells CASSQDSTSLAEAFF. For the CDR3, the DNA is TGTGCCAGCAGCCAAGATAGTACTAGCCTGGCTGAAGCTTTCTTT. The chain carries TRBV4-2 and TRBJ1-1; D remains ambiguous. The V and J ends lost 0 bases and 6 bases respectively, with 14 bases between them. This CDR3 spans 15 amino acids. The germline CDR1 and CDR2 sequences are LGHNA and YNFKEQ.

This clone was counted only a few times. The gene calls are TRBV18 and TRBJ1-2; possibly TRBD1 for D (6 bases). The germline CDR1 and CDR2 sequences are KGHSH and LQKENI. This CDR3 is built from 15 residues. The ends were cut back, 3 bases at V and 4 bases at J, with 15 bases in the middle. CDR3 coding DNA: TGTGCCAGCTCACCTCGCGAGGGGGGGGTCTATGGCTACACCTTC. Protein product: CASSPREGGVYGYTF.

The V gene is TRBV6-2 or TRBV6-3, the J gene TRBJ1-5; D remains ambiguous. Germline CDR1 MNHEY, CDR2 SVGEGT. Between the trimmed V and J ends, which lost 0 bases and 9 bases, there was a span of 9 bases. This CDR3 comprises 13 residues. The CDR3 region is CASSYSSNWPQHF. In nucleotides, the CDR3 is TGTGCCAGCAGTTACTCGAGCAACTGGCCCCAGCATTTT.

The rearrangement links TRBV6-5 to TRBJ1-6; 7 bases fit TRBD1. The V segment lost 2 bases and the J segment 8 bases; nucleotides outside the gene matches: 3. The CDR3 sequence is 14 residues long. CDR1 MNHEY and CDR2 SVGAGI come from the germline V gene. CDR3 loop: CASSYTGEDSPLHF. As DNA, the CDR3 is TGTGCCAGCAGTTACACAGGGGAGGATTCACCCCTCCACTTT.